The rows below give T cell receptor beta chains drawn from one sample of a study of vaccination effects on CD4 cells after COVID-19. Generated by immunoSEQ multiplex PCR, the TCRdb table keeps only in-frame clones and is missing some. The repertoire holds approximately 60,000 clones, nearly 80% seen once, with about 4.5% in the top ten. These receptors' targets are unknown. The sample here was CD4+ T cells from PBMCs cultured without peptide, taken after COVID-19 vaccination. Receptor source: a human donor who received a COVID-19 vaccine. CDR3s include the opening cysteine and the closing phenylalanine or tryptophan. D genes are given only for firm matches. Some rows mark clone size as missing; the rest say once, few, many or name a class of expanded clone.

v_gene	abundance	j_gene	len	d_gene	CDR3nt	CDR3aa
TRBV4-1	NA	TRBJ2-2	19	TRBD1	TGCGCCAGCAGCCAGCCCGCCTTAACAGGGGGCGCTGACACCGGGGAGCTGTTTTTT	CASSQPALTGGADTGELFF
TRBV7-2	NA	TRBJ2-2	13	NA	TGTGCCAGCAGCTCCCAAAAAGCCGGGGAGCTGTTTTTT	CASSSQKAGELFF
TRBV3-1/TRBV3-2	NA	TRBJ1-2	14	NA	TGTGCCAGCAGCCCACGGACGGGTTCGGGTGGCTACACCTTC	CASSPRTGSGGYTF
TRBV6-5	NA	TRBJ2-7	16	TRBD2	TGTGCCAGCAGTTACTCGACTAGCGGGGACCGGTACGAGCAGTACTTC	CASSYSTSGDRYEQYF
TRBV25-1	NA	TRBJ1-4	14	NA	TGTGCCAGCAGTGAAAGTGCAACTAATGAAAAACTGTTTTTT	CASSESATNEKLFF
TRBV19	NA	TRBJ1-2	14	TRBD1	TGTGCCAGTAGTGGCGGACAGGGGGCGAGTGGCTACACCTTC	CASSGGQGASGYTF
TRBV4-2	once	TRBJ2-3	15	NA	TGTGCCAGCAGCCAAGACGGTAGCTACACAGATACGCAGTATTTT	CASSQDGSYTDTQYF
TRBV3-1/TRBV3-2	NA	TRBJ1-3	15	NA	TGTGCCAGCAGCCTCCTACTGACAGCTGGAAACACCATATATTTT	CASSLLLTAGNTIYF
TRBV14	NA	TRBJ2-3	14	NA	TGTGCCAGCACCCCAGGGAAAGACACAGATACGCAGTATTTT	CASTPGKDTDTQYF
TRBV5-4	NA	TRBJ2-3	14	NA	TGTGCCAGCAGCTTGGGGGGCCGGGCAGATACGCAGTATTTT	CASSLGGRADTQYF
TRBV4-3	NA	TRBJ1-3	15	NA	TGCGCCAGCAGCCAAGTTCGGCACTCTGGAAACACCATATATTTT	CASSQVRHSGNTIYF
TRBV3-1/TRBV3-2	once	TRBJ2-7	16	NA	TGTGCCAGCAGCCAAGATAACCCTAGCCGATCCTACGAGCAGTACTTC	CASSQDNPSRSYEQYF
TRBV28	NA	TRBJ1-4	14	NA	TGTGCCAGCAGCGCTGCAATTGGGAATGAAAAACTGTTTTTT	CASSAAIGNEKLFF
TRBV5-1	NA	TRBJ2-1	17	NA	TGCGCCAGCAGCTTGGCATGGTCTAGTTCTTTTTTCGATGAGCAGTTCTTC	CASSLAWSSSFFDEQFF
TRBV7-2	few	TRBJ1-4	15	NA	TGTGCCAGCAGCTCGTCGGGACATCTAAGGGAAAAACTGTTTTTT	CASSSSGHLREKLFF
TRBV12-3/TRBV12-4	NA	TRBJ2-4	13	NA	TGTGCCAGCTTGCTTGGGGGCAAAAACATTCAGTACTTC	CASLLGGKNIQYF
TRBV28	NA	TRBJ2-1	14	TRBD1	TGTGCCAGCAGTACCCCGACAGGGGTCAATGAGCAGTTCTTC	CASSTPTGVNEQFF
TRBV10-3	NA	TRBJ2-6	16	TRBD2	TGTGCCATCGGGCGGGGGGGCCTCGGTGGGGCCAACGTCCTGACTTTC	CAIGRGGLGGANVLTF
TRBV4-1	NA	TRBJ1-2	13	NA	TGCGCCAGCAGCCAATTGTTGACGGGAGGCTACACCTTC	CASSQLLTGGYTF
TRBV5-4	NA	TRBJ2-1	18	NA	TGTGCCAGCAGCTCGAAGTCTAGGGGGGCTCCCTCCTACAATGAGCAGTTCTTC	CASSSKSRGAPSYNEQFF
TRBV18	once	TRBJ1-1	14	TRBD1	TGTGCCAGCTCAACGGAACGGACAGGTGCTGAAGCTTTCTTT	CASSTERTGAEAFF
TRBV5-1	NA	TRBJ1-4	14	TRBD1	TGCGCCAGCAGTCTGACAGGGGATCTCGAAAAACTGTTTTTT	CASSLTGDLEKLFF